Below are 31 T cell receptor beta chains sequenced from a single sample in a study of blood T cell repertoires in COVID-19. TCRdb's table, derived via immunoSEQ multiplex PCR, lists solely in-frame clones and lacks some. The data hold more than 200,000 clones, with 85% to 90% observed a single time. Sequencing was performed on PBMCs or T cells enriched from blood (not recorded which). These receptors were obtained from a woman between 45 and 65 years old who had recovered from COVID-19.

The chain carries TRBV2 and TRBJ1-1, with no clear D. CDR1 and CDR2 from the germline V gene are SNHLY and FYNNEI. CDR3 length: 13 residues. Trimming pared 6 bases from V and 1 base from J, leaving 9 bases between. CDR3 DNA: TGTGCCAGCAGACCGGGAGCGAACACTGAAGCTTTCTTT. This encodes CASRPGANTEAFF.

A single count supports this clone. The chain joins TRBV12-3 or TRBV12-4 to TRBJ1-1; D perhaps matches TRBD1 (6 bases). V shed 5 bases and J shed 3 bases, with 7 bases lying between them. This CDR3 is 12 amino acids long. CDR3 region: CASSRTDTEAFF. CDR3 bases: TGTGCCAGCAGTAGGACAGACACTGAAGCTTTCTTT.

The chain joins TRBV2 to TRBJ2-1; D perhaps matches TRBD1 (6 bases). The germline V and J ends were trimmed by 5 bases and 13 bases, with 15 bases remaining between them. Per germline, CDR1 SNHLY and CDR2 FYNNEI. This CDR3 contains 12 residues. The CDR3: CASSSTGLEQFF. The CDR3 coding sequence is TGTGCCAGCAGTTCCACAGGGTTAGAACAGTTCTTC.

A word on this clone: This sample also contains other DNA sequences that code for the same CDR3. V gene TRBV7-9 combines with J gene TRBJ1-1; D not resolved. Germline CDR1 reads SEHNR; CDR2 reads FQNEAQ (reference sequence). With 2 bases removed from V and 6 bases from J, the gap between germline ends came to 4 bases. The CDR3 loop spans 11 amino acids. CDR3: CASSLRAEAFF. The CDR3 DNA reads TGTGCCAGCAGCTTACGGGCTGAAGCTTTCTTT.

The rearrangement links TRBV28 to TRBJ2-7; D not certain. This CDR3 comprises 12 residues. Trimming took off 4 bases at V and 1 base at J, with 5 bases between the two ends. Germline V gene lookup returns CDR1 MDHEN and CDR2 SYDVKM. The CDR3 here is CASSYSSYEQYF. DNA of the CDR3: TGTGCCAGCAGTTACAGTTCCTACGAGCAGTACTTC.

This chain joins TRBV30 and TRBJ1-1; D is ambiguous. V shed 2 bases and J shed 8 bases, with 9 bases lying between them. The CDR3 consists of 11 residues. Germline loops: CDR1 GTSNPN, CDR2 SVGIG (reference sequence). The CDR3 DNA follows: TGTGCCTGGAGTTCTTACAAAGAAGCTTTCTTT. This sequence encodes CAWSSYKEAFF.

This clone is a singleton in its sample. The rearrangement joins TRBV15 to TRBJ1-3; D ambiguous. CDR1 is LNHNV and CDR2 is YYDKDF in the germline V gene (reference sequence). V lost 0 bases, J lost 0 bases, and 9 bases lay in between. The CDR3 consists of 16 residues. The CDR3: CATSRDAAPSGNTIYF. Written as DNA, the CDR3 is TGTGCCACCAGCAGAGACGCTGCGCCCTCTGGAAACACCATATATTTT. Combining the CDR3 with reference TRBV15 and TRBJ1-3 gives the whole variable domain DAMVIQNPRYQVTQFGKPVTLSCSQTLNHNVMYWYQQKSSQAPKLLFHYYDKDFNNEADTPDNFQSRRPNTSFCFLDIRSPGLGDTAMYLCATSRDAAPSGNTIYFGEGSWLTVV.

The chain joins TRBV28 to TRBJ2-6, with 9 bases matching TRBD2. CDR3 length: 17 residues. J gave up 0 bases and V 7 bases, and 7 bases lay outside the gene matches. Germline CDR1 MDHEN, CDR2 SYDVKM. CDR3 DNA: TGTGCCAGCACCCTAGCGGGGTCATTCTCTGGGGCCAACGTCCTGACTTTC. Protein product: CASTLAGSFSGANVLTF.

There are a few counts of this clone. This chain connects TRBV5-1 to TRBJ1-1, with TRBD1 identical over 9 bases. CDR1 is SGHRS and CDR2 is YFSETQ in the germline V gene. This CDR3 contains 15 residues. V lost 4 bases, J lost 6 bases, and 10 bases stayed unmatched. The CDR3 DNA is TGCGCCAGCAGCCCGGAGGGACAGGGCGGCTCTGAAGCTTTCTTT. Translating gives CASSPEGQGGSEAFF.

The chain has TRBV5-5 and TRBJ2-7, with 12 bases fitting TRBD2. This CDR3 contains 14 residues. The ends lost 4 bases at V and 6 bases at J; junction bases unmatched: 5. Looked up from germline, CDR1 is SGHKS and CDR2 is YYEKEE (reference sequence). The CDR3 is CASSQGTSGLEQYF. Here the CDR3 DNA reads TGTGCCAGCAGCCAAGGGACTAGCGGGCTCGAGCAGTACTTC.

CDR3 amino acids: CASSQEEGTEAFF. DNA of the CDR3: TGTGCCAGCTCACAGGAGGAAGGCACTGAAGCTTTCTTT. This sequence joins TRBV18 and TRBJ1-1; D gene uncertain. Germline V gives CDR1 KGHSH, CDR2 LQKENI. This CDR3 is 13 amino acids long. Trimming left V 4 bases short and J 4 bases short, with 10 bases between.

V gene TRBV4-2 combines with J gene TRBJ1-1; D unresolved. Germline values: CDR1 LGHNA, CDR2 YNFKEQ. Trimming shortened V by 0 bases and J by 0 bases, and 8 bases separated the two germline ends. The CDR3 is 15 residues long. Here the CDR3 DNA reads TGTGCCAGCAGCCAAGACAGGTCGATGAACACTGAAGCTTTCTTT. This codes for CASSQDRSMNTEAFF.

CDR3 DNA: TGTGCCAGCAGCCAATCTAGCGGGAGTCTCAATGAGCAGTTCTTC. It yields the protein CASSQSSGSLNEQFF. The V gene is TRBV14, the J gene TRBJ2-1; TRBD2 aligns across 10 bases. CDR1 SGHDN and CDR2 FVKESK come from the germline V gene. Trimming at V came to 2 bases and at J to 6 bases, leaving 4 bases not matched to a gene. The CDR3 totals 15 residues.

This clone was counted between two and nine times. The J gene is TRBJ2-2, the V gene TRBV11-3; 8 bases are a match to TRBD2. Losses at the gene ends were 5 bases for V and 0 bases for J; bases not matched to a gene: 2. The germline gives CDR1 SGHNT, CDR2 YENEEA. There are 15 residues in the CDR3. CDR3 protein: CASSVSGANTGELFF. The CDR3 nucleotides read TGTGCCAGCAGCGTTAGCGGGGCGAACACCGGGGAGCTGTTTTTT. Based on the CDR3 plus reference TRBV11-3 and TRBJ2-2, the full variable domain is EAGVVQSPRYKIIEKKQPVAFWCNPISGHNTLYWYLQNLGQGPELLIRYENEEAVDDSQLPKDRFSAERLKGVDSTLKIQPAELGDSAVYLCASSVSGANTGELFFGEGSRLTVL.

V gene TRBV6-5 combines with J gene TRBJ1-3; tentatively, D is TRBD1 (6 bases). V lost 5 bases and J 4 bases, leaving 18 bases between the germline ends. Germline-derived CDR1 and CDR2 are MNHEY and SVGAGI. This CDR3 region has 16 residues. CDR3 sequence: CASSNWDTDPGNTIYF. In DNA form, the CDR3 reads TGTGCCAGCAGTAACTGGGACACGGACCCAGGAAACACCATATATTTT.

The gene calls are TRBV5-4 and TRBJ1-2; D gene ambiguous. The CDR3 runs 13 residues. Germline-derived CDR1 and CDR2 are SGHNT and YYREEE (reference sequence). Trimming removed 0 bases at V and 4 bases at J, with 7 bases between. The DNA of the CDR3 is TGTGCCAGCAGCTTGGACGAAGCCTATGGCTACACCTTC. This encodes CASSLDEAYGYTF.

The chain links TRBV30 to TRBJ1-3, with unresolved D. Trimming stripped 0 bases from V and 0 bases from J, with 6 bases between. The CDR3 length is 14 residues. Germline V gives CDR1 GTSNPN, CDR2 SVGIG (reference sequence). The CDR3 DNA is TGTGCCTGGAGTGTAACAGCCTCTGGAAACACCATATATTTT. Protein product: CAWSVTASGNTIYF.

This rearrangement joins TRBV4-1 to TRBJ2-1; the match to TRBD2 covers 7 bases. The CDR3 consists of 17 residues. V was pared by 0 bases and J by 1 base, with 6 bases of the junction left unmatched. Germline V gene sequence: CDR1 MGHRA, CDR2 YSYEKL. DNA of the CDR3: TGCGCCAGCAGCCAAGATTTGGCGGGAGTATCCTACAATGAGCAGTTCTTC. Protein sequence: CASSQDLAGVSYNEQFF.

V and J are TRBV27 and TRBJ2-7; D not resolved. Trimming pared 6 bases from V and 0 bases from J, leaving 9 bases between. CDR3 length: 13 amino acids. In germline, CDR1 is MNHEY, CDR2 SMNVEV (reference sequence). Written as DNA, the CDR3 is TGTGCCAGCAGCCCCTTAGCCTCCTACGAGCAGTACTTC. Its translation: CASSPLASYEQYF.

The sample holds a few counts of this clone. The CDR3 DNA sequence: TGTGCCAGCCTTCCAGGACAGGGAAGCTTCTATGGCTACACCTTC. Translation gives CASLPGQGSFYGYTF. V gene TRBV6-5 combines with J gene TRBJ1-2; TRBD1 agrees at 8 bases. CDR3 size: 15 residues. CDR1 and CDR2 from the germline V gene are MNHEY and SVGAGI. Trimming removed 8 bases from V and 4 bases from J; junction bases left unmatched: 12.

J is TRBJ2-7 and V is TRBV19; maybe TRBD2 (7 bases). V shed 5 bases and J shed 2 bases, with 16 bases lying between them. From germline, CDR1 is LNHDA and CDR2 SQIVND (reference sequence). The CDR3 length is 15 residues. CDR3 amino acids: CASSSLQGGAYEQYF. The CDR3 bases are TGTGCCAGTAGTTCCCTACAGGGAGGGGCCTACGAGCAGTACTTC.

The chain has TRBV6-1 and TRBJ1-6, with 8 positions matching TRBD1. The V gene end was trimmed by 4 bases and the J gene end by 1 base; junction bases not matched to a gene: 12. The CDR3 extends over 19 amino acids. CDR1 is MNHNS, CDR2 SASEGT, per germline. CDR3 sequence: CASSAPRGQGNSYNSPLHF. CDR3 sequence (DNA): TGTGCCAGCAGTGCCCCGAGAGGACAGGGAAATTCCTATAATTCACCCCTCCACTTT.

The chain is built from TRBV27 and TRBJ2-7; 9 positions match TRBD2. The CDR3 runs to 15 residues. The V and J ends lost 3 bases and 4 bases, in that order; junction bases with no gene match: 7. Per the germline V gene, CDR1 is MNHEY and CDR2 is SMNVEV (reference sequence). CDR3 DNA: TGTGCCAGCAGTTTTTCTAGCGGGAAGAATTACGAGCAGTACTTC. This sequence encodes CASSFSSGKNYEQYF.

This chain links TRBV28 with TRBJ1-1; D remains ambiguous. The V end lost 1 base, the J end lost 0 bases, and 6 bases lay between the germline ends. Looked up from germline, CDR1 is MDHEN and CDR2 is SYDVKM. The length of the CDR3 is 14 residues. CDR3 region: CASSLFAVNTEAFF. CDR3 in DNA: TGTGCCAGCAGTTTATTCGCAGTGAACACTGAAGCTTTCTTT.

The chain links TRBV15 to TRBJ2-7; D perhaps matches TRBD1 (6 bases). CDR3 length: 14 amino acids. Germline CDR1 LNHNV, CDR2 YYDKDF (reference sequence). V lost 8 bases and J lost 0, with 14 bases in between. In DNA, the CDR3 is TGTGCCACCTCAGCAGACAGGTTCTCCTACGAGCAGTACTTC. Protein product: CATSADRFSYEQYF.

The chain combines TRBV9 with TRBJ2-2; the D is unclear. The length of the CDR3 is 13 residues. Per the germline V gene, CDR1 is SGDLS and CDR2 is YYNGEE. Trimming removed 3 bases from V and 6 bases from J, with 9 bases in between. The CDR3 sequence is CASSAVYSGELFF. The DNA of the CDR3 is TGTGCCAGCAGCGCGGTATACTCCGGGGAGCTGTTTTTT.

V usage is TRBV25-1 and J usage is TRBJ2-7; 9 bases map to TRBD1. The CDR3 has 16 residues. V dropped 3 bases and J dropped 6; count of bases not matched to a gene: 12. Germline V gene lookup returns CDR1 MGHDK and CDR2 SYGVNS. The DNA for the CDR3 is TGTGCCAGCAGTGACCTCAGGACAGGGGATCTAGGCGAGCAGTACTTC. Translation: CASSDLRTGDLGEQYF.

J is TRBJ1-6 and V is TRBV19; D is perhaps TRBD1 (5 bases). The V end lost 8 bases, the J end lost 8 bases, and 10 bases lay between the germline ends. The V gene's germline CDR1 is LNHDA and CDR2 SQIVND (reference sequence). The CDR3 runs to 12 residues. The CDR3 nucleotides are TGTGCCAGTTCAGCGGGGGATTCACCCCTCCACTTT. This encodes CASSAGDSPLHF.

For the CDR3, the DNA is TGTGCCACCAGTGGTACCCCCGGGACTAGCGGGAGGGAAGGGGACTACAATGAGCAGTTCTTC. This encodes CATSGTPGTSGREGDYNEQFF. V is TRBV24-1 and J is TRBJ2-1; 16 positions match TRBD2. This CDR3 is built from 21 residues. Per germline, CDR1 KGHDR and CDR2 SFDVKD. Unmatched junction bases numbered 15, after V lost 5 bases and J lost 3 bases.

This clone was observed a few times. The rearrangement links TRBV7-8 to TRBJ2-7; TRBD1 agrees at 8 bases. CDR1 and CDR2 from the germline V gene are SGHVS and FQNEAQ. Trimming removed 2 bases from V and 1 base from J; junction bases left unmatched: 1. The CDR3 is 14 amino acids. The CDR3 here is CASSLTGGSYEQYF. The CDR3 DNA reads TGTGCCAGCAGCTTAACAGGGGGTTCCTACGAGCAGTACTTC.

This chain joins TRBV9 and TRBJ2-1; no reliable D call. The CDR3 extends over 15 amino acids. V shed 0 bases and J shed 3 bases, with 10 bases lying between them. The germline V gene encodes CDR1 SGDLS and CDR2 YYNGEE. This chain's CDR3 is CASSVGPENYNEQFF. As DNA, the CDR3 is TGTGCCAGCAGCGTAGGGCCGGAGAACTACAATGAGCAGTTCTTC.